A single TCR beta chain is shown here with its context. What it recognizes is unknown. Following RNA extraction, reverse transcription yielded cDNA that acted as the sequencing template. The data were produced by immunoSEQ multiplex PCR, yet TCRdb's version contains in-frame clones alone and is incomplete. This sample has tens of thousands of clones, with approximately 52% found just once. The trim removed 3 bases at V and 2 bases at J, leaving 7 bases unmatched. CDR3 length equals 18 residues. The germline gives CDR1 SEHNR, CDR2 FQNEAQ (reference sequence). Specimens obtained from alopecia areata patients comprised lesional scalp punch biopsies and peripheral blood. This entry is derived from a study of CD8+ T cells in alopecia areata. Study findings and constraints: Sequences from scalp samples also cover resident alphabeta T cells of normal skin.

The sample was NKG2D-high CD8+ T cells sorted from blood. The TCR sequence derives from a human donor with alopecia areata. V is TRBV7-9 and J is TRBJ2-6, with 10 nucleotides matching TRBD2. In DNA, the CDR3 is TGTGCCAGCAGCTTTGGAGCGGGAGGGCCTGCTGGGGCCAACGTCCTGACTTTC. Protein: CASSFGAGGPAGANVLTF.